These 14 T cell receptor beta chains were sequenced from one sample in a study of regulatory T cells in long-lasting Graves disease. In building TCR beta libraries, iRepertoire HTBI primers were used together with Arm-PCR of CDR3 regions. One entry per CDR3 protein results from TCRdb running MiXCR on the multiplex PCR reads. Of roughly 400,000 distinct CDR3 sequences in the sample, over 14% were seen once. This sample's time point: newly diagnosed GD, antithyroid drugs for less than 3 months. After RNA was extracted from PBMCs, the TCR library was made from it. Another study also made use of these data, one on T cells in Graves' hyperthyroidism and ophthalmopathy.

The starting material was peripheral blood mononuclear cells (PBMCs), obtained at new diagnosis, from a patient treated with antithyroid drugs. These receptors all stem from a woman between 40 and 55 years old with Graves disease.

The gene calls are TRBV3-1 and TRBJ2-7; D remains ambiguous. Germline CDR1 LGHDT, CDR2 YNNKEL (reference sequence). The CDR3 loop spans 13 amino acids. Trimming shortened V by 0 bases and J by 2 bases, and 5 bases separated the two germline ends. The CDR3 DNA reads as TGTGCCAGCAGCCAAGATGGGACCTACGAGCAGTACTTC. This sequence encodes CASSQDGTYEQYF.

This clonotype was counted many times. In this CDR3 the conserved last residue, phenylalanine or tryptophan, is missing, so a read error is likely. It is unclear where the CDR3 begins or ends on the DNA, so no DNA is shown, and the CDR3 is as TCRdb lists it. The gene calls are TRBV30 and TRBJ1-4; TRBD1, the D gene given by the table, was not confirmed from the DNA. The CDR3 is 11 amino acids long, termini counted. CDR1 is GTSNPN and CDR2 is SVGIG in the germline V gene (reference sequence). CDR3 in amino acids: CAWYTTGTGGM.

The genes are TRBV6-1 and TRBJ2-5, with 14 bases identical to TRBD2. The trim removed 6 bases at V and 3 bases at J, leaving 0 bases unmatched. The CDR3 totals 14 residues. The germline gives CDR1 MNHNS, CDR2 SASEGT. CDR3 nucleotide sequence: TGTGCCAGCAGGGGACTAGCGGGAGAAGAGACCCAGTACTTC. It translates to CASRGLAGEETQYF.

This clonotype has at least ten counts. The gene calls are TRBV9 and TRBJ2-2; D remains unclear. Germline CDR1 SGDLS, CDR2 YYNGEE. This CDR3 is built from 13 residues. V dropped 5 bases and J dropped 4 bases, with 9 bases sitting between them. The CDR3 DNA reads TGTGCCAGCAGTCATGGGCCCACCGGGGAGCTGTTTTTT. Its translation is CASSHGPTGELFF.

This clonotype was recorded many times. This rearrangement joins TRBV28 to TRBJ1-2, with D hard to call. The CDR3 extends over 12 amino acids. Trimming cost V 7 bases and J 5 bases, with 11 bases left between them. Germline V lookup: CDR1 MDHEN, CDR2 SYDVKM. CDR3 DNA sequence: TGTGCCAGCACCACCGGGCTTTATGGCTACACCTTC. Translated: CASTTGLYGYTF.

This clonotype was found many times. The rearrangement joins TRBV11-3 to TRBJ2-1; 7 bases line up with TRBD2. Trimming took 4 bases from V and 3 from J; bases not matched to a gene: 15. Per the germline V gene, CDR1 is SGHNT and CDR2 is YENEEA. The CDR3 has 18 amino acids. The CDR3 DNA reads TGTGCCAGCAGCTCCTCCAACCGTACGCGGGAGAACTACAATGAGCAGTTCTTC. Encoded protein: CASSSSNRTRENYNEQFF. Looking up the rest from reference TRBV11-3 and TRBJ2-1 gives the full variable domain: EAGVVQSPRYKIIEKKQPVAFWCNPISGHNTLYWYLQNLGQGPELLIRYENEEAVDDSQLPKDRFSAERLKGVDSTLKIQPAELGDSAVYLCASSSSNRTRENYNEQFFGPGTRLTVL.

Many counts were recorded for this clonotype. J is TRBJ2-3 and V is TRBV12-3 or TRBV12-4; TRBD2 matches at 8 bases. The CDR3 is 15 residues long. J was trimmed by 5 bases and V by 1 base; bases with no gene match: 5. The CDR3 nucleotides read TGTGCCAGCAGTTTAGTTGCGGGAGGAGAAGATACGCAGTATTTT. Residues: CASSLVAGGEDTQYF.

The chain carries TRBV20-1 and TRBJ2-2; 10 positions match TRBD1. V lost 6 bases to trimming and J lost 3 bases; unmatched junction nucleotides: 4. Germline CDR1 DFQATT, CDR2 SNEGSKA (reference sequence). The CDR3 totals 14 residues. In DNA, the CDR3 is TGCAGTGCGAGGACAGGGGGTCACACCGGGGAGCTGTTTTTT. Amino acid sequence: CSARTGGHTGELFF.

The sample holds many counts of this clonotype. The chain carries TRBV28 and TRBJ1-4; possibly TRBD1 for D (5 bases). The germline V gene has CDR1 MDHEN and CDR2 SYDVKM. The CDR3 covers 16 residues. V was cut by 5 bases and J by 7 bases, with 20 bases left in between. The CDR3 protein is CASSRGDVSQVEKLFF. The CDR3 nucleotides read TGTGCCAGCAGTCGGGGGGACGTGAGTCAGGTTGAAAAACTGTTTTTT. Full variable domain (rest looked up from reference TRBV28 and TRBJ1-4): DVKVTQSSRYLVKRTGEKVFLECVQDMDHENMFWYRQDPGLGLRLIYFSYDVKMKEKGDIPEGYSVSREKKERFSLILESASTNQTSMYLCASSRGDVSQVEKLFFGSGTQLSVL.

This clonotype was counted a few times. This chain joins TRBV7-3 and TRBJ1-4, with unresolved D. Germline CDR1 is SGHTA and CDR2 is FQGTGA. The CDR3 runs 14 residues. V was cut by 0 bases and J by 7 bases, with 9 bases left in between. CDR3 in amino acids: CASSLTPDGEKLFF. The CDR3 region has the DNA TGTGCCAGCAGCTTAACCCCGGATGGTGAAAAACTGTTTTTT.

This clonotype appeared many times. The chain links TRBV11-2 to TRBJ2-7, with D possibly being TRBD2 (6 bases). Germline assignment: CDR1 SGHAT and CDR2 FQNNGV. V was trimmed by 4 bases and J by 3 bases, leaving 10 bases between them. CDR3 length equals 13 residues. CDR3 protein: CASSSLGSYEQYF. CDR3 in DNA: TGTGCCAGCAGCTCCCTCGGGAGCTACGAGCAGTACTTC.

As to this clonotype: Since a much larger clone is just one base distant, this may be a read error. The V call is TRBV12-3 or TRBV12-4, the J call TRBJ2-5, with D unclear. The CDR3 sequence is 16 residues long. V was clipped by 5 bases and J by 7 bases, with 23 bases between them. The CDR3 nucleotides read TGTGCCAGCAGTCCGTGGATCGTCCACCCGGGCAGGACCCAGTACTTC. Protein product: CASSPWIVHPGRTQYF.

The rearrangement uses TRBV11-2 and TRBJ2-3; D not certain. CDR1 and CDR2 from the germline V gene are SGHAT and FQNNGV. CDR3 length: 15 amino acids. V was cut by 5 bases and J by 0 bases, with 12 bases left in between. The CDR3, as DNA: TGTGCCAGCAGCCGGACCCGACCCAGCACAGATACGCAGTATTTT. It is translated as CASSRTRPSTDTQYF.

This clonotype was found many times. The chain recombines TRBV11-2 with TRBJ2-5, with 8 positions matching TRBD2. In germline, CDR1 is SGHAT, CDR2 FQNNGV. With V trimmed by 7 bases and J by 4 bases, 17 bases remained unmatched. CDR3 length equals 17 residues. This CDR3 reads CASTSYRGGTKLETQYF. Written as DNA, the CDR3 is TGTGCCAGCACCTCTTACCGGGGGGGGACAAAACTAGAGACCCAGTACTTC.